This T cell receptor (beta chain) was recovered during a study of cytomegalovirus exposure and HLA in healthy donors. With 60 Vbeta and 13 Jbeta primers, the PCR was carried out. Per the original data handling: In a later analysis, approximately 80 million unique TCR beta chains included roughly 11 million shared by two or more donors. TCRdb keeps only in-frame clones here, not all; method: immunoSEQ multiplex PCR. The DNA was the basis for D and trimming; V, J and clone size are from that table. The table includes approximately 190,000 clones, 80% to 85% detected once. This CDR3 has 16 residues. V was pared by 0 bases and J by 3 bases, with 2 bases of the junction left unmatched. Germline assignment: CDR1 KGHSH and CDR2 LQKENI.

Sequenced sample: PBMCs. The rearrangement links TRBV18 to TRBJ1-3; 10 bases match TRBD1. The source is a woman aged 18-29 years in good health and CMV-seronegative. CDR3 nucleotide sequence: TGTGCCAGCTCACCACCGACAGGGGGCTTTGGAAACACCATATATTTT. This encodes CASSPPTGGFGNTIYF.